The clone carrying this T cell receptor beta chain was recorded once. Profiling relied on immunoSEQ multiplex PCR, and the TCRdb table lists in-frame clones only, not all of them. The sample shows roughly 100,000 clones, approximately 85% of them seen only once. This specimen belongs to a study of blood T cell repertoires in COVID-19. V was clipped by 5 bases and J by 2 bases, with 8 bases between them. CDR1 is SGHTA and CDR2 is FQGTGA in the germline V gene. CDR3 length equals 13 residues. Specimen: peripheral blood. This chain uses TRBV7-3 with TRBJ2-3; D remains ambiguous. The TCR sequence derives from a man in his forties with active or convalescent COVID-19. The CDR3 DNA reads TGTGCCAGCAGCCAAACCTACACAGATACGCAGTATTTT. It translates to CASSQTYTDTQYF.